Reported below is one T cell receptor (beta chain). No antigen is known for it. CDR1 is KGHDR, CDR2 SFDVKD, per germline. CDR3 length: 21 amino acids. V gave up 3 bases and J gave up 0 bases; unmatched junction bases: 14. In TCRdb, the reads were re-called with MiXCR into one record per CDR3 protein. The profile covers over 55,000 distinct CDR3 sequences, with 63% appearing a single time and 6% to 9% taken by the ten largest. These data come from a study of type 1 regulatory T cells. The rearrangement uses TRBV24-1 and TRBJ2-1, with 12 bases that match TRBD2. This receptor was identified in a human donor in good health. Sequencing was performed on cultured T cells, either the whole culture or a sorted T cell fraction (not recorded which). Subset of the sample: Tr1-enriched cell product generated in vitro against host alloantigens. For the CDR3, the DNA is TGTGCCACCAGTGATGCCACCGGGACTAGCGGGCCCTTTAGCTCCTACAATGAGCAGTTCTTC. Protein sequence: CATSDATGTSGPFSSYNEQFF.